The 17 T cell receptor beta chains presented below share a single source sample, sequenced in a study of shared clonotypes between healthy human individuals. The assay was immunoSEQ multiplex PCR, and TCRdb's table has in-frame clones only and misses some. The table lists millions of clones, 85% to 95% of them singletons. CD45RO-negative, CCR7-positively selected cells formed the naive CD8 fraction, excluding terminally differentiated effector memory CD45RA+ cells. Sequences were obtained from naive CD8+ T cells sorted from blood. Source of these receptors: a man between 18 and 29 years old in good health.

The genes are TRBV21-1 and TRBJ2-4; the table names TRBD1, a call not compared with the DNA. TRBV21-1 is a listed pseudogene. The CDR3 has 14 amino acids. The CDR3 nucleotides are TGTGCCAGCAGCCCGACAGGGCTTGGGTTCATTCAGTACTTC. This translates into CASSPTGLGFIQYF.

This chain links TRBV23-1 with TRBJ2-1; possible D gene TRBD1, 6 bases. TRBV23-1 qualifies as an ORF whose function is uncertain. Trimming left V 4 bases short and J 1 base short, with 32 bases between. The CDR3 contains 22 residues. CDR3 DNA sequence: TGCGCCAGCAGTCGACTGCTTCTAAGACAGGACCCAATCCTCCCGTCCTACAATGAGCAGTTCTTC. Amino acid sequence: CASSRLLLRQDPILPSYNEQFF.

The V call is TRBV5-6, the J call TRBJ1-3, with D possibly TRBD1 on 5 matching bases. Germline V gives CDR1 SGHDT, CDR2 YYEEEE. Trimming pared 3 bases from V and 7 bases from J, leaving 11 bases between. CDR3 length: 13 residues. This chain's CDR3 is CASSYRGANTIYF. CDR3 DNA: TGTGCCAGCAGCTACAGAGGGGCGAACACCATATATTTT.

The chain links TRBV27 to TRBJ1-2; 9 bases map to TRBD1. The junction had 4 bases not matched to a gene; V was cut back by 3 bases and J by 2 bases. Germline CDR1 MNHEY, CDR2 SMNVEV (reference sequence). The CDR3 is 15 residues long. CDR3 residues: CASSFTTGGNYGYTF. For the CDR3, the DNA is TGTGCCAGCAGTTTCACGACAGGGGGAAACTATGGCTACACCTTC.

The chain is built from TRBV9 and TRBJ2-7; TRBD1 agrees at 7 bases. Per the germline V gene, CDR1 is SGDLS and CDR2 is YYNGEE. The CDR3 has 16 residues. With V trimmed by 3 bases and J by 2 bases, 11 bases remained unmatched. The CDR3 DNA reads TGTGCCAGCAGCGCCGGGACAGCCTCCCCCGCCTACGAGCAGTACTTC. Protein product: CASSAGTASPAYEQYF.

This chain uses TRBV28 with TRBJ1-2, with D possibly matching TRBD1 (6 bases). V gave up 2 bases and J gave up 3 bases, with 13 bases separating them. Germline CDR1 is MDHEN and CDR2 is SYDVKM. This CDR3 has 15 amino acids. The CDR3 sequence: CASSLLEDSYYGYTF. The DNA of the CDR3 is TGTGCCAGCAGTTTACTTGAGGACAGTTACTATGGCTACACCTTC.

The chain combines TRBV19 with TRBJ2-1, with 8 positions matching TRBD1. From germline, CDR1 is LNHDA and CDR2 SQIVND (reference sequence). The CDR3 runs to 13 residues. V was clipped by 6 bases and J by 8 bases; unmatched bases: 6. DNA of the CDR3: TGTGCCAGTAGCTTGACAGGGGTTTATGAGCAGTTCTTC. This gives the protein CASSLTGVYEQFF.

The chain links TRBV14 to TRBJ2-1; D gene unclear. V lost 4 bases and J 0 bases, leaving 10 bases between the germline ends. The CDR3 runs 15 residues. CDR1 is SGHDN, CDR2 FVKESK, per germline. The CDR3 bases are TGTGCCAGCAGCCCCCCGTGGCACTCCTACAATGAGCAGTTCTTC. Protein product: CASSPPWHSYNEQFF.

This sequence joins TRBV5-6 and TRBJ1-3, with TRBD1 as a possible D gene (5 bases). CDR3 length: 18 residues. Trimming cost V 4 bases and J 0 bases, with 20 bases left between them. Germline lookup yields CDR1 SGHDT and CDR2 YYEEEE. CDR3 DNA sequence: TGTGCCAGCAGCCCACCCGGGGACCCTTTTTTCTCTGGAAACACCATATATTTT. Encoded protein: CASSPPGDPFFSGNTIYF.

The V and J genes are TRBV27 and TRBJ2-2; no reliable D call. Per germline, CDR1 MNHEY and CDR2 SMNVEV (reference sequence). V lost 6 bases and J 1 base, leaving 9 bases between the germline ends. The CDR3 spans 14 residues. CDR3 sequence: CASRPLGNTGELFF. For the CDR3, the DNA is TGTGCCAGCAGGCCATTAGGGAACACCGGGGAGCTGTTTTTT.

The V call is TRBV6-6, the J call TRBJ2-2; weak D call: TRBD1 (6 bases). Germline V gives CDR1 MNHNY, CDR2 SVGAGI (reference sequence). CDR3 length: 14 amino acids. V lost 4 bases and J lost 2, with 8 bases in between. The CDR3 bases are TGTGCCAGCAGTTCGACAGGAAACACCGGGGAGCTGTTTTTT. This sequence encodes CASSSTGNTGELFF.

The chain combines TRBV5-1 with TRBJ2-7; a possible D gene is TRBD2 (5 bases). With 0 bases removed from V and 4 bases from J, the gap between germline ends came to 23 bases. There are 18 residues in the CDR3. Per the germline V gene, CDR1 is SGHRS and CDR2 is YFSETQ. The CDR3 nucleotides are TGCGCCAGCAGCTTGGGGCCAATTCACTCGTTAGCGAGTTACGAGCAGTACTTC. The encoded protein is CASSLGPIHSLASYEQYF.

The chain joins TRBV6-5 to TRBJ1-1; D unresolved. Germline CDR1 is MNHEY and CDR2 is SVGAGI. The CDR3 is 16 amino acids. Trimming stripped 0 bases from V and 4 bases from J, with 15 bases between. Here the CDR3 DNA reads TGTGCCAGCAGTTACTCGAATACGGTCCATGCCACTGAAGCTTTCTTT. Protein: CASSYSNTVHATEAFF.

The chain recombines TRBV30 with TRBJ1-1; D is ambiguous. Germline lookup yields CDR1 GTSNPN and CDR2 SVGIG (reference sequence). Trimming removed 5 bases from V and 6 bases from J, with 10 bases in between. This CDR3 comprises 11 residues. The CDR3 here is CAWGRVSEAFF. DNA for the CDR3: TGTGCCTGGGGTAGGGTGTCTGAAGCTTTCTTT.

The V and J genes are TRBV6-6 and TRBJ1-5, with D unclear. V dropped 3 bases and J dropped 8 bases, with 5 bases sitting between them. The CDR3 has 11 amino acids. From germline, CDR1 is MNHNY and CDR2 SVGAGI (reference sequence). The CDR3 DNA follows: TGTGCCAGCAGTTATGGGGAGCCCCAGCATTTT. It encodes CASSYGEPQHF.

For this clone: This sample includes further DNA sequences coding for the same CDR3. V is TRBV2 and J is TRBJ2-7, with D uncertain. The CDR3 consists of 12 residues. CDR1 is SNHLY and CDR2 is FYNNEI in the germline V gene. V was cut by 6 bases and J by 4 bases, with 10 bases left in between. The CDR3 sequence is CASRAGGYEQYF. The CDR3 nucleotides are TGTGCCAGCAGGGCAGGTGGATACGAGCAGTACTTC. The full variable domain, in which reference TRBV2 and TRBJ2-7 provide the parts outside the CDR3, is EPEVTQTPSHQVTQMGQEVILRCVPISNHLYFYWYRQILGQKVEFLVSFYNNEISEKSEIFDDQFSVERPDGSNFTLKIRSTKLEDSAMYFCASRAGGYEQYFGPGTRLTVT.

This rearrangement joins TRBV4-3 to TRBJ2-3; 7 bases fit TRBD2. Germline V lookup: CDR1 LGHNA, CDR2 YSLEER. Trimming cost V 0 bases and J 4 bases; bases outside gene matches: 7. The CDR3 sequence is 16 residues long. The CDR3 here is CASSQDRGLESDTQYF. The CDR3 nucleotides are TGCGCCAGCAGCCAAGATCGAGGACTAGAGTCAGATACGCAGTATTTT.